The subject of this entry is one TCR beta chain. Its antigen remains unknown. Triplicate sorts, 300,000 or so cells apiece, were made for each CD8+ T cell subset. Naive CD8+ T cells showed CD45RO-CCR7+CD27+CD95-. The data originate from a study of CXCR3-negative and CXCR3-positive naive CD8 T cells. On the study more broadly: Sequencing yielded approximately 130 million TRB reads, roughly 1.5 +/- 0.3 million per library. General study results and limits: Naive cells positive for CXCR3 carried more hydrophobic TRB CDR3s than CXCR3-negative ones. Each naive subset displayed comparably high diversity, whereas memory CD8+ cells displayed much lower diversity.

cDNA libraries for TRB were generated by 5' RACE incorporating UMI labels. TCRdb processed the 5' RACE reads again and assigns one entry to each CDR3 protein, with no DNA. The ten top clones account for 0.3% to 0.45%, within a sample of 85,000 to 130,000 distinct CDR3 sequences. The CDR3 runs to 15 residues. Germline values: CDR1 SEHNR, CDR2 FQNEAQ (reference sequence). The chain joins TRBV7-9 to TRBJ1-1; there is no DNA to check the TCRdb D call of TRBD1. Material: naive CXCR3+ CD8+ T cells from blood. The subset was: CD45RO-CCR7+CD27+CD95- naive CD8+ T cells expressing CXCR3 (TNR3+). The clonotype originates from a human donor in good health. Some clones in this sample may be carry-over from other donors' samples. CDR3 sequence: CASSLESGVNTEAFF.